Each of the 21 T cell receptor beta chains below was sequenced from the same sample in a study of cytomegalovirus exposure and HLA in healthy donors. Some clones are missing from TCRdb's copy, which holds only in-frame ones; the method was immunoSEQ multiplex PCR. The profile shows 200,000 or so clones, roughly 82% of them singletons. Sequenced: PBMCs. These receptors were obtained from a young woman in good health and CMV-seropositive.

The J gene is TRBJ2-7, the V gene TRBV7-8; tentatively, D is TRBD2 (7 bases). CDR3 length: 16 residues. Germline-derived CDR1 and CDR2 are SGHVS and FQNEAQ. Between the trimmed V and J ends, which lost 4 bases and 2 bases, there was a span of 18 bases. Here the CDR3 reads CASSSRGDTSPYEQYF. Here the CDR3 DNA reads TGTGCCAGCAGCTCCCGGGGGGACACGTCACCCTACGAGCAGTACTTC.

This sequence joins TRBV28 and TRBJ1-4; D is ambiguous. The CDR3 consists of 13 residues. In germline, CDR1 is MDHEN, CDR2 SYDVKM. V dropped 6 bases and J dropped 2 bases, with 7 bases sitting between them. The CDR3 DNA follows: TGTGCCAGCAGACAGTCCACTAATGAAAAACTGTTTTTT. It codes for CASRQSTNEKLFF.

In regard to this clone: This sample includes further DNA sequences coding for the same CDR3. The chain carries TRBV2 and TRBJ1-2; 9 bases are shared with TRBD1. The CDR3 length is 13 residues. Germline V gene sequence: CDR1 SNHLY, CDR2 FYNNEI. J lost 5 bases, V lost 6 bases, and 4 bases had no gene match. The CDR3 protein is CASRTQGAYGYTF. CDR3 sequence (DNA): TGTGCCAGCAGGACACAGGGGGCTTATGGCTACACCTTC.

Written as DNA, the CDR3 is TGTGCCAGCAGTGACGGCGCTAGCGGAACATACGAGCAGTACTTC. Translating gives CASSDGASGTYEQYF. The rearrangement links TRBV6-6 to TRBJ2-7; 7 positions agree with TRBD2. CDR1 MNHNY and CDR2 SVGAGI come from the germline V gene (reference sequence). V was pared by 5 bases and J by 4 bases, with 11 bases of the junction left unmatched. The CDR3 consists of 15 residues.

This clone is a singleton in its sample. The chain is built from TRBV30 and TRBJ1-1; D is uncertain. The CDR3 contains 13 residues. Looked up from germline, CDR1 is GTSNPN and CDR2 is SVGIG (reference sequence). Deletions cut 3 bases from V and 1 base from J, with 9 bases between. CDR3 sequence (DNA): TGTGCCTGGAGGATTCCGGGGAACACTGAAGCTTTCTTT. Translation gives CAWRIPGNTEAFF.

CDR3 region: CASSQSPGQGYEQYF. The CDR3 DNA follows: TGCGCCAGCAGCCAGTCCCCGGGACAGGGATACGAGCAGTACTTC. The chain is built from TRBV4-1 and TRBJ2-7; 9 nucleotides line up with TRBD1. The germline V gene encodes CDR1 MGHRA and CDR2 YSYEKL. V dropped 3 bases and J dropped 4; count of bases not matched to a gene: 7. The CDR3 length is 15 residues.

The chain combines TRBV7-2 with TRBJ2-1; D gene ambiguous. Trimming took off 1 base at V and 5 bases at J, with 6 bases between the two ends. The length of the CDR3 is 13 residues. Germline V gene data show CDR1 as SGHTA and CDR2 as FQGNSA. The CDR3 bases are TGTGCCAGCAGCTTAGGGCGGAACAATGAGCAGTTCTTC. It encodes CASSLGRNNEQFF.

This clone was recorded a few times. The J gene is TRBJ1-5, the V gene TRBV7-8; D gene ambiguous. The CDR3 runs 15 residues. Between the trimmed V and J ends, which lost 1 base and 0 bases, there was a span of 7 bases. Germline CDR1 SGHVS, CDR2 FQNEAQ. The CDR3 region is CASSLVAHSNQPQHF. The DNA for the CDR3 is TGTGCCAGCAGCTTAGTGGCCCATAGCAATCAGCCCCAGCATTTT.

The gene calls are TRBV2 and TRBJ2-1; D remains unclear. Trimming pared 6 bases from V and 8 bases from J, leaving 14 bases between. The germline V gene has CDR1 SNHLY and CDR2 FYNNEI. The CDR3 runs 13 residues. The CDR3 reads CASRARLHYEQFF. The CDR3 DNA reads as TGTGCCAGCAGAGCCCGACTCCATTATGAGCAGTTCTTC.

This clone was seen a handful of times. The DNA for the CDR3 is TGTGCCAGCAGCCCGACGGGAGCCTCTGGAAACACCATATATTTT. Translating gives CASSPTGASGNTIYF. The gene calls are TRBV5-6 and TRBJ1-3; no definite D call. Looked up from germline, CDR1 is SGHDT and CDR2 is YYEEEE. The V and J ends lost 4 bases and 0 bases respectively, with 11 bases between them. There are 15 residues in the CDR3.

This chain joins TRBV5-6 and TRBJ2-7; D may be TRBD2 (5 bases). The CDR3 has 14 amino acids. Per the germline V gene, CDR1 is SGHDT and CDR2 is YYEEEE. V was clipped by 6 bases and J by 2 bases, with 15 bases between them. In DNA, the CDR3 is TGTGCCAGCACCGTAGGACTCCTTCCCTACGAGCAGTACTTC. Its protein is CASTVGLLPYEQYF.

Concerning this clone itself: Other nucleotide sequences in the sample specify the same CDR3. V usage is TRBV19 and J usage is TRBJ1-5; 9 positions match TRBD1. V was clipped by 5 bases and J by 7 bases; unmatched bases: 3. The V gene's germline CDR1 is LNHDA and CDR2 SQIVND (reference sequence). CDR3 length: 13 amino acids. Here the CDR3 DNA reads TGTGCCAGTAGTGGGACAGGGAACCAGCCCCAGCATTTT. Amino acids: CASSGTGNQPQHF.

The genes are TRBV2 and TRBJ2-1, with TRBD2 identical over 13 bases. V lost 4 bases, J lost 7 bases, and 13 bases stayed unmatched. CDR1 SNHLY and CDR2 FYNNEI come from the germline V gene. The CDR3 is made up of 18 amino acids. The CDR3 protein is CASSVGLAGDPRGNEQFF. DNA of the CDR3: TGTGCCAGCAGTGTTGGACTAGCGGGAGACCCACGGGGTAATGAGCAGTTCTTC.

This chain links TRBV25-1 with TRBJ2-7; 9 bases map to TRBD1. Per germline, CDR1 MGHDK and CDR2 SYGVNS. V lost 6 bases and J lost 3; bases outside the gene matches: 6. There are 14 residues in the CDR3. The CDR3 DNA sequence: TGTGCCAGCAGACCGGGGACAGGGATCTACGAGCAGTACTTC. Its translation: CASRPGTGIYEQYF.

The V gene is TRBV25-1, the J gene TRBJ2-3, with TRBD2 matching over 7 bases. J lost 3 bases, V lost 0 bases, and 6 bases had no gene match. Germline values: CDR1 MGHDK, CDR2 SYGVNS. The CDR3 runs 16 residues. DNA of the CDR3: TGTGCCAGCAGTGAATATGGGAGCGGGAAAACAGATACGCAGTATTTT. Translated, it gives CASSEYGSGKTDTQYF.

The rearrangement joins TRBV9 to TRBJ2-7; D is unresolved. The CDR3 is 15 amino acids. CDR1 and CDR2 from the germline V gene are SGDLS and YYNGEE. Trimming removed 2 bases from V and 5 bases from J, with 17 bases in between. CDR3 residues: CASSVGVSVSHEQYF. The CDR3 DNA follows: TGTGCCAGCAGCGTCGGTGTCTCGGTGTCACACGAGCAGTACTTC.

The chain joins TRBV5-1 to TRBJ2-7; no clear D. This CDR3 has 15 residues. Per the germline V gene, CDR1 is SGHRS and CDR2 is YFSETQ. V lost 0 bases to trimming and J lost 7 bases, with 17 bases between them. The CDR3 DNA reads TGCGCCAGCAGCTTGGCCGAGAATCGCCCGCTAGAGCAGTACTTC. Translated: CASSLAENRPLEQYF.

This chain joins TRBV29-1 and TRBJ2-2, with D unresolved. The CDR3 covers 15 residues. CDR1 and CDR2 (germline): SQVTM, ANQGSEA. Trimming shortened V by 5 bases and J by 1 base, and 14 bases separated the two germline ends. This chain's CDR3 is CSVNLSERNTGELFF. The CDR3 DNA reads TGCAGCGTTAACCTATCCGAGAGGAACACCGGGGAGCTGTTTTTT.

This chain uses TRBV25-1 with TRBJ1-5; TRBD1 might be the D (5 bases). V gave up 1 base and J gave up 12 bases, with 16 bases separating them. The CDR3 consists of 14 residues. Germline CDR1 reads MGHDK; CDR2 reads SYGVNS. CDR3 residues: CASSEWRGSTGQHF. The DNA for the CDR3 is TGTGCCAGCAGTGAATGGAGGGGATCTACGGGCCAGCATTTT.

The gene calls are TRBV2 and TRBJ1-3, with a weak D call TRBD1 (6 bases). Trimming cost V 2 bases and J 16 bases, with 24 bases left between them. The CDR3 is 15 amino acids. Germline values: CDR1 SNHLY, CDR2 FYNNEI. CDR3 sequence reads: CASSERGFATSSFYF. In DNA, the CDR3 is TGTGCCAGCAGTGAAAGGGGGTTTGCAACCTCCTCCTTCTATTTT.

This chain joins TRBV19 and TRBJ1-5, with D possibly TRBD1 on 6 matching bases. The V end was cut by 2 bases, the J end by 8 bases, with 10 bases between. The CDR3 extends over 13 amino acids. Germline V CDR1 and CDR2: LNHDA, SQIVND (reference sequence). CDR3 nucleotide sequence: TGTGCCAGTAGTATAACAGGGCTGGAGCCCCAGCATTTT. Translated: CASSITGLEPQHF.